A single sample is the source of the 24 T cell receptor beta chains below, sequenced in a study of cytomegalovirus exposure and HLA in healthy donors. With 60 Vbeta and 13 Jbeta primers, the PCR was carried out. This table comes from immunoSEQ multiplex PCR, and its TCRdb copy is limited to in-frame clones, with some not included. This sample carries 150,000 or so clones, roughly 80% of them seen once, and the ten largest clones take approximately 3.1%. The specimen sequenced was PBMCs. These receptors were taken from a woman aged 40-49 years in good health and CMV-seronegative.

The gene calls are TRBV11-2 and TRBJ2-7; 7 bases are a match to TRBD1. Trimming at V came to 2 bases and at J to 4 bases, leaving 2 bases not matched to a gene. From germline, CDR1 is SGHAT and CDR2 FQNNGV. CDR3 length: 13 amino acids. CDR3 coding DNA: TGTGCCAGCAGCTTACGACAGGGATACGAGCAGTACTTC. Translating it yields CASSLRQGYEQYF.

This clone was recorded a few times. CDR3: CASSSDLNTEAFF. The CDR3 bases are TGTGCCAGCAGCTCGGACTTGAACACTGAAGCTTTCTTT. V usage is TRBV11-2 and J usage is TRBJ1-1; D is uncertain. This CDR3 is built from 13 residues. Germline V CDR1 and CDR2: SGHAT, FQNNGV. Trimming cost V 4 bases and J 0 bases, with 6 bases left between them. The full variable domain, completed using reference TRBV11-2 and TRBJ1-1, is EAGVAQSPRYKIIEKRQSVAFWCNPISGHATLYWYQQILGQGPKLLIQFQNNGVVDDSQLPKDRFSAERLKGVDSTLKIQPAKLEDSAVYLCASSSDLNTEAFFGQGTRLTVV.

The chain combines TRBV7-9 with TRBJ2-4; 8 nucleotides align to TRBD1. Germline assignment: CDR1 SEHNR and CDR2 FQNEAQ (reference sequence). J lost 1 base, V lost 3 bases, and 8 bases had no gene match. CDR3 length: 17 residues. The CDR3 sequence is CASSFSGSGGAKNIQYF. The CDR3 bases are TGTGCCAGCAGCTTCTCCGGGTCAGGGGGCGCCAAAAACATTCAGTACTTC. Drawing the rest from reference TRBV7-9 and TRBJ2-4, the complete variable domain is DTGVSQNPRHKITKRGQNVTFRCDPISEHNRLYWYRQTLGQGPEFLTYFQNEAQLEKSRLLSDRFSAERPKGSFSTLEIQRTEQGDSAMYLCASSFSGSGGAKNIQYFGAGTRLSVL.

V gene TRBV2 combines with J gene TRBJ2-2, with D possibly being TRBD2 (5 bases). The length of the CDR3 is 14 residues. Germline V gene sequence: CDR1 SNHLY, CDR2 FYNNEI. V was cut by 4 bases and J by 6 bases, with 12 bases left in between. The CDR3 DNA sequence: TGTGCCAGCAGTGTCCCCCCGAGGGCCGGGGAGCTGTTTTTT. It yields the protein CASSVPPRAGELFF.

The CDR3 DNA follows: TGTGCCAGCACCTGGGGGCTCGGCACCGGGGAGCTGTTTTTT. Protein product: CASTWGLGTGELFF. The genes are TRBV6-5 and TRBJ2-2, with a tentative D call TRBD1 (6 bases). CDR1 is MNHEY and CDR2 is SVGAGI in the germline V gene. The CDR3 runs to 14 residues. V lost 7 bases, J lost 4 bases, and 13 bases lay in between.

The table lists this clone with a few counts. The chain recombines TRBV4-1 with TRBJ2-7, with TRBD1 matching 9 bases. The germline V gene has CDR1 MGHRA and CDR2 YSYEKL. Losses at the gene ends were 2 bases for V and 2 bases for J; bases not matched to a gene: 4. The CDR3 spans 15 residues. In DNA form, the CDR3 reads TGCGCCAGCAGCCAACCGGACAGGGGCACCTACGAGCAGTACTTC. This sequence encodes CASSQPDRGTYEQYF.

The V call is TRBV19, the J call TRBJ2-3; 8 bases match TRBD2. Germline CDR1 and CDR2: LNHDA and SQIVND (reference sequence). The length of the CDR3 is 13 residues. CDR3 sequence: CPSSRGVTDTQYF. CDR3 in DNA: TGTCCATCTTCGCGGGGGGTCACAGATACGCAGTATTTT.

V and J are TRBV6-5 and TRBJ1-5; a possible D gene is TRBD1 (5 bases). This CDR3 has 15 residues. Germline CDR1 is MNHEY and CDR2 is SVGAGI. V was clipped by 6 bases and J by 1 base, with 13 bases between them. CDR3: CASRPSGGSNQPQHF. The CDR3 nucleotides read TGTGCCAGCAGGCCCAGCGGGGGGAGCAATCAGCCCCAGCATTTT.

The genes are TRBV18 and TRBJ2-7; D gene unclear. This CDR3 is built from 13 residues. V was pared by 3 bases and J by 2 bases, with 8 bases between. Per the germline V gene, CDR1 is KGHSH and CDR2 is LQKENI. The CDR3 DNA reads TGTGCCAGCTCACCTCAGAAAGCCTACGAGCAGTACTTC. As protein: CASSPQKAYEQYF.

The chain recombines TRBV18 with TRBJ1-2, with 8 bases identical to TRBD1. The CDR3 has 14 residues. The V gene end was trimmed by 0 bases and the J gene end by 4 bases; junction bases not matched to a gene: 1. CDR1 is KGHSH and CDR2 is LQKENI in the germline V gene. In DNA, the CDR3 is TGTGCCAGCTCACCACCCGGGACAGGCTATGGCTACACCTTC. Its protein is CASSPPGTGYGYTF. Variable domain in full (rest from reference TRBV18 and TRBJ1-2): NAGVMQNPRHLVRRRGQEARLRCSPMKGHSHVYWYRQLPEEGLKFMVYLQKENIIDESGMPKERFSAEFPKEGPSILRIQQVVRGDSAAYFCASSPPGTGYGYTFGSGTRLTVV.

The rearrangement uses TRBV6-1 and TRBJ1-5; perhaps TRBD1 as D (6 bases). Germline CDR1 MNHNS, CDR2 SASEGT. Trimming pared 1 base from V and 4 bases from J, leaving 11 bases between. The CDR3 spans 15 residues. For the CDR3, the DNA is TGTGCCAGCAGTGAAGAGGGGGGGAGTAATCAGCCCCAGCATTTT. Protein sequence: CASSEEGGSNQPQHF.

The chain carries TRBV5-1 and TRBJ2-2, with 7 positions matching TRBD1. The V gene's germline CDR1 is SGHRS and CDR2 YFSETQ. CDR3 length equals 15 residues. Losses at the gene ends were 5 bases for V and 0 bases for J; bases not matched to a gene: 4. This chain's CDR3 is CASSSGTANTGELFF. CDR3 nucleotide sequence: TGCGCCAGCAGTTCCGGGACAGCGAACACCGGGGAGCTGTTTTTT.

The gene calls are TRBV4-1 and TRBJ2-1; 12 positions agree with TRBD2. This CDR3 comprises 17 residues. Germline CDR1 MGHRA, CDR2 YSYEKL. With 1 base clipped from V and 4 bases from J, the junction kept 5 bases outside the gene matches. The CDR3 is CASSQGELAGGYNEQFF. As DNA, the CDR3 is TGCGCCAGCAGCCAAGGGGAACTAGCGGGGGGATACAATGAGCAGTTCTTC.

In its sample, this clone was seen once. Here the CDR3 DNA reads TGCGCCAGCAGTGGGACAGGCGGTGGCCCTAGACGCGCAGATACGCAGTATTTT. It yields the protein CASSGTGGGPRRADTQYF. The genes are TRBV10-1 and TRBJ2-3; 7 bases match TRBD1. The CDR3 runs 18 residues. Trimming took 4 bases from V and 4 from J; bases not matched to a gene: 17. Germline CDR1 and CDR2: WNHNN and SYGVQD (reference sequence).

This clone was seen a single time. CDR3 protein: CASSYSRQGDQPQHF. The CDR3 DNA sequence: TGTGCCAGCAGTTACTCGAGACAGGGTGATCAGCCCCAGCATTTT. The chain couples TRBV6-5 to TRBJ1-5, with 7 positions matching TRBD1. In germline, CDR1 is MNHEY, CDR2 SVGAGI. The CDR3 covers 15 residues. V gave up 0 bases and J gave up 5 bases; unmatched junction bases: 4.

The chain links TRBV6-6 to TRBJ2-7; D unresolved. The germline V gene has CDR1 MNHNY and CDR2 SVGAGI (reference sequence). This CDR3 is built from 15 residues. The germline V and J ends were trimmed by 5 bases and 1 base, with 15 bases remaining between them. The CDR3 nucleotides are TGTGCCAGCAGTCCCTTCTCGACATCTTCCTACGAGCAGTACTTC. Its translation: CASSPFSTSSYEQYF.

The chain has TRBV4-1 and TRBJ2-1; the D gene is possibly TRBD2 (5 bases). Germline CDR1 MGHRA, CDR2 YSYEKL. The CDR3 is 15 residues long. Trimming left V 5 bases short and J 0 bases short, with 11 bases between. CDR3 region: CASSLEVVSYNEQFF. The CDR3 DNA reads TGCGCCAGCAGCTTGGAGGTAGTCTCCTACAATGAGCAGTTCTTC.

The chain has TRBV14 and TRBJ2-5; no clear D gene. The V gene's germline CDR1 is SGHDN and CDR2 FVKESK. This CDR3 region has 13 residues. The V end lost 4 bases, the J end lost 5 bases, and 11 bases lay between the germline ends. CDR3 nucleotides: TGTGCCAGCAGCCTTTTACAGTCCGAGACCCAGTACTTC. Translation gives CASSLLQSETQYF. The entire variable domain, with the rest obtained from reference TRBV14 and TRBJ2-5, is as follows: EAGVTQFPSHSVIEKGQTVTLRCDPISGHDNLYWYRRVMGKEIKFLLHFVKESKQDESGMPNNRFLAERTGGTYSTLKVQPAELEDSGVYFCASSLLQSETQYFGPGTRLLVL.

The CDR3: CASGLTTSFSGNTIYF. The CDR3 coding sequence is TGTGCTAGTGGTTTGACGACATCGTTCTCTGGAAACACCATATATTTT. The gene calls are TRBV12-5 and TRBJ1-3; no reliable D call. V was trimmed by 2 bases and J by 0 bases, leaving 11 bases between them. Germline-derived CDR1 and CDR2 are LGHNT and FRNRAP. The length of the CDR3 is 16 residues.

The rearrangement joins TRBV18 to TRBJ2-7; D not certain. Per the germline V gene, CDR1 is KGHSH and CDR2 is LQKENI. The V end lost 6 bases, the J end lost 3 bases, and 12 bases lay between the germline ends. The CDR3 runs to 13 residues. The CDR3 reads CASSLTPNYEQYF. CDR3 coding DNA: TGTGCCAGCTCTTTGACACCAAACTACGAGCAGTACTTC.

CDR3 coding DNA: TGTGCCAGCACTAAACCCGGACAGTGGTACTACACCTTC. Translated: CASTKPGQWYYTF. The chain is built from TRBV6-5 and TRBJ1-2, with D maybe TRBD1 (6 bases). V lost 7 bases, J lost 10 bases, and 19 bases lay in between. This CDR3 is 13 amino acids long. The V gene's germline CDR1 is MNHEY and CDR2 SVGAGI.

V usage is TRBV19 and J usage is TRBJ1-6; 7 bases align to TRBD1. This CDR3 is 15 amino acids long. The V segment lost 3 bases and the J segment 6 bases; nucleotides outside the gene matches: 5. Germline lookup yields CDR1 LNHDA and CDR2 SQIVND (reference sequence). The CDR3 loop is CASSILTGTNSPLHF. As DNA, the CDR3 is TGTGCCAGTAGTATTCTGACAGGGACTAATTCACCCCTCCACTTT.

V usage is TRBV7-9 and J usage is TRBJ1-1; D might be TRBD1 (6 bases). The CDR3 loop spans 14 amino acids. CDR1 SEHNR and CDR2 FQNEAQ come from the germline V gene (reference sequence). V was shortened by 4 bases and J by 1 base, with 10 bases between the two germline ends. The CDR3: CASSYRTANTEAFF. The DNA for the CDR3 is TGTGCCAGCAGCTATCGGACAGCGAACACTGAAGCTTTCTTT.

The V and J genes are TRBV2 and TRBJ2-3, with 8 bases fitting TRBD2. The CDR3 consists of 16 residues. V gave up 2 bases and J gave up 4 bases; unmatched junction bases: 8. The germline V gene encodes CDR1 SNHLY and CDR2 FYNNEI. The CDR3 here is CASSEPPGLGADTQYF. The CDR3, as DNA: TGTGCCAGCAGTGAACCCCCGGGACTAGGGGCAGATACGCAGTATTTT. Looking up the rest from reference TRBV2 and TRBJ2-3 gives the full variable domain: EPEVTQTPSHQVTQMGQEVILRCVPISNHLYFYWYRQILGQKVEFLVSFYNNEISEKSEIFDDQFSVERPDGSNFTLKIRSTKLEDSAMYFCASSEPPGLGADTQYFGPGTRLTVL.